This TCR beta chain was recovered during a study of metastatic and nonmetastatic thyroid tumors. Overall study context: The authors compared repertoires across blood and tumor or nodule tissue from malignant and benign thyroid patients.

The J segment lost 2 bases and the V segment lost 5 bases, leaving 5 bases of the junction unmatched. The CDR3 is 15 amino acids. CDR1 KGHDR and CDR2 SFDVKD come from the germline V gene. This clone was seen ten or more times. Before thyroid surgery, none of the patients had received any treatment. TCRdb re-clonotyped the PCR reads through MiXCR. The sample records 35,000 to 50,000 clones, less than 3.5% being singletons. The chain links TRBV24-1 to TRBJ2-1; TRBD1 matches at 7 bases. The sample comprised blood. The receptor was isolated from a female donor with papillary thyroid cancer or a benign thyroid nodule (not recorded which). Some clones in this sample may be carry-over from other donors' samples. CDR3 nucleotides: TGTGCCACCAGTGCGGGGACAGCACCCTACAATGAGCAGTTCTTC. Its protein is CATSAGTAPYNEQFF.